This T cell receptor (beta chain) was retrieved from a study of prognosis after radiotherapy for stage I lung cancer. Study-level results: Lower Shannon entropy values were found after stereotactic body radiation therapy in patients who developed distant metastases.

Genomic DNA was the source, and TCR beta CDR3 was amplified from it by two-round multiplex PCR. The first round of PCR was done with primers that matched each TRBV and TRBJ gene. PCR's second round employed universal primers. MiXCR, applied by TCRdb to the multiplex PCR reads, yields one record per CDR3 protein. The table has about 17,000 distinct CDR3 sequences, around 30% seen once. The V gene's germline CDR1 is SGDLS and CDR2 YYNGEE. The CDR3 has 16 amino acids. The patients, a group without prior chemotherapy, radiotherapy or other malignancies, were all node-negative on CT and PET/CT. Details on this clonotype: Its cognate antigen is unknown. One junction end disagrees with the germline gene, perhaps due to a read error.

Here the sequenced sample was PBMCs, taken before or after stereotactic body radiation therapy (not recorded which). The rearrangement links TRBV9 to TRBJ2-3, with TRBD1 matching over 9 bases. The receptor was derived from a donor aged 50 or older with non-small cell lung cancer. Written as DNA, the CDR3 is TGCGCCAGCAGCTTGGAACAGGGGGCCCGCAAAGATACGCAGTATTTT. This sequence encodes CASSLEQGARKDTQYF.